This TCR beta chain emerged from a study of Ad26.COV2.S vaccination and SARS-CoV-2 variants. Study results and caveats: The study found higher spike-specific TCR breadth in vaccine than placebo recipients.

Treatment indicated: about 20 received Ad26.COV2.S at low or high dose, single or two shots; a few received placebo; per-sample allocation not given. Samples were taken on day 63 after the first vaccine or placebo injection. In the case of this clone: Its antigen is unidentified.

Germline-derived CDR1 and CDR2 are SGHTA and FQGNSA. V lost 3 bases and J lost 5, with 8 bases in between. The CDR3 runs 13 residues. Data came from immunoSEQ multiplex PCR; TCRdb stores just in-frame clones and leaves some out. This sample has about 320,000 clones; roughly 90% occur once, and the top ten carry about 5%. This TCR was sampled from a person aged 18 to 65 who received the Ad26.COV2.S COVID-19 vaccine or a placebo. The V and J genes are TRBV7-2 and TRBJ2-1; unclear D gene. The sequencing used peripheral blood, collected in a trial of Ad26.COV2.S vaccine versus placebo. CDR3 region: CASSFQQHNEQFF. The CDR3 bases are TGTGCCAGCAGCTTCCAACAGCACAATGAGCAGTTCTTC.